This TCR beta chain derives from a study of blood T cell repertoires in COVID-19. As for the study in general: Acute-phase and convalescent COVID-19 samples originated in the United States, Italy and Spain. In each case, the material was cDNA or gDNA derived from T cells, B-cell-depleted T cells, or PBMCs.

Patients from Seattle were sampled longitudinally, starting during active infection. Per the authors' pipeline: Quantification of nucleated cells was approximated via reference gene primer amplification. TCRdb keeps only in-frame clones here, not all; method: immunoSEQ multiplex PCR. The V and J calls and clone size were taken over from that table, and D and trimming were inferred from the DNA. The sample has 150,000 to 200,000 clones; roughly four fifths are singletons. The CDR3 sequence is 16 residues long. Germline values: CDR1 SGHTA, CDR2 FQGNSA. Unmatched junction bases numbered 5, after V lost 5 bases and J lost 0 bases.

V and J are TRBV7-2 and TRBJ2-1; TRBD2 matches at 9 bases. The clonotype was recovered from a woman aged 70-85 years with COVID-19, enrolled during active disease. The sequencing sample was made of peripheral blood. The CDR3 region is CASSPSSGSSYNEQFF. The CDR3 DNA follows: TGTGCCAGCAGCCCAAGTAGCGGGAGCTCCTACAATGAGCAGTTCTTC.